One and the same sample provided the 32 T cell receptor beta chains below, sequenced in a study of shared clonotypes between healthy human individuals (dated by TCRdb to about 2020). CD8 naive samples were obtained by positive selection for CCR7 among CD45RO-negative cells, yielding a CD45RA+CCR7+ population from which TemRA cells were excluded. The receptor library was made with the immunoSEQ multiplex PCR assay. TCRdb provides this immuneACCESS table in a form limited to in-frame rearrangements. Some clones are lacking; in checked studies, under half of them reflect an unresolved V gene, and why the rest are absent is not known. This sample lists roughly 770,000 clones; 90% to 98% were detected once. In total, the top ten clones hold about 0.22% of the sample. The specimen was naive CD8+ T cells sorted from blood. The sample's cell subset or site, from its label and the paper: CD45RA+CCR7+. These receptors all stem from a young man in good health.

The genes are TRBV10-3 and TRBJ2-1, with 7 bases identical to TRBD1. J gave up 0 bases and V 5 bases, and 7 bases lay outside the gene matches. The CDR3 covers 16 residues. Germline V gene data show CDR1 as ENHRY and CDR2 as SYGVKD. Written as DNA, the CDR3 is TGTGCCATCAGTCAAAGACAGGGACCCTCCTACAATGAGCAGTTCTTC. This gives the protein CAISQRQGPSYNEQFF.

This chain uses TRBV7-8 with TRBJ2-3, with 10 nucleotides matching TRBD2. V dropped 1 base and J dropped 6; count of bases not matched to a gene: 7. Germline V lookup: CDR1 SGHVS, CDR2 FQNEAQ. This CDR3 region has 16 residues. The CDR3 loop reads CASSLEASGSWDTQYF. DNA of the CDR3: TGTGCCAGCAGCTTAGAGGCTAGCGGGAGTTGGGATACGCAGTATTTT.

V is TRBV9 and J is TRBJ1-1, with D unresolved. The V end lost 3 bases, the J end lost 0 bases, and 9 bases lay between the germline ends. Germline V gene lookup returns CDR1 SGDLS and CDR2 YYNGEE. The CDR3 totals 14 residues. In DNA, the CDR3 is TGTGCCAGCAGCGGAGGAGAAATGAACACTGAAGCTTTCTTT. This encodes CASSGGEMNTEAFF. Together with reference TRBV9 and TRBJ1-1, the CDR3 gives the full variable domain: DSGVTQTPKHLITATGQRVTLRCSPRSGDLSVYWYQQSLDQGLQFLIQYYNGEERAKGNILERFSAQQFPDLHSELNLSSLELGDSALYFCASSGGEMNTEAFFGQGTRLTVV.

V and J are TRBV5-4 and TRBJ2-5; weak D call: TRBD2 (5 bases). Germline V gene data show CDR1 as SGHNT and CDR2 as YYREEE (reference sequence). The CDR3 totals 12 residues. V was clipped by 4 bases and J by 5 bases, with 9 bases between them. Here the CDR3 DNA reads TGTGCCAGCAGCACTACGGGGGAGACCCAGTACTTC. It encodes CASSTTGETQYF. Variable domain in full (rest from reference TRBV5-4 and TRBJ2-5): ETGVTQSPTHLIKTRGQQVTLRCSSQSGHNTVSWYQQALGQGPQFIFQYYREEENGRGNFPPRFSGLQFPNYSSELNVNALELDDSALYLCASSTTGETQYFGPGTRLLVL.

This chain joins TRBV27 and TRBJ1-5; possibly TRBD1 for D (5 bases). The CDR3 covers 15 residues. V gave up 2 bases and J gave up 4 bases, with 12 bases separating them. Germline-derived CDR1 and CDR2 are MNHEY and SMNVEV (reference sequence). CDR3 nucleotide sequence: TGTGCCAGCAGTTTAGTGGCAGGGCAAAATCAGCCCCAGCATTTT. As protein: CASSLVAGQNQPQHF.

V is TRBV27 and J is TRBJ1-2; 8 bases line up with TRBD1. The CDR3 runs to 12 residues. With V trimmed by 6 bases and J by 7 bases, 4 bases remained unmatched. Germline V gene sequence: CDR1 MNHEY, CDR2 SMNVEV (reference sequence). This CDR3 is CASSQDRGGYTF. Written as DNA, the CDR3 is TGTGCCAGCAGCCAAGACAGGGGTGGCTACACCTTC.

This sequence joins TRBV19 and TRBJ1-5; D ambiguous. The V gene's germline CDR1 is LNHDA and CDR2 SQIVND (reference sequence). V dropped 2 bases and J dropped 4 bases, with 12 bases sitting between them. This CDR3 spans 15 amino acids. CDR3 DNA sequence: TGTGCCAGTAGTATAAATCCAGAACCAAATCAGCCCCAGCATTTT. Its translation is CASSINPEPNQPQHF.

The chain uses TRBV9 and TRBJ2-1, with 9 nucleotides matching TRBD2. CDR3 size: 15 residues. Germline V gives CDR1 SGDLS, CDR2 YYNGEE. After removal of 2 bases from V and 5 bases from J, the junction contained 5 bases not matched to a gene. CDR3 amino acids: CASSVRGRGNNEQFF. CDR3 nucleotides: TGTGCCAGCAGCGTGCGCGGGAGGGGGAACAATGAGCAGTTCTTC.

The chain uses TRBV27 and TRBJ2-3; 11 nucleotides match TRBD2. CDR3 length: 13 residues. Losses at the gene ends were 9 bases for V and 5 bases for J; bases not matched to a gene: 4. Germline values: CDR1 MNHEY, CDR2 SMNVEV (reference sequence). CDR3 residues: CASTSGRIDTQYF. CDR3 bases: TGTGCCAGTACTAGCGGGAGAATAGATACGCAGTATTTT.

With regard to this clone: Germline is not matched at one junction end, which may reflect a read error. Other DNA sequences within the sample encode an identical CDR3. The chain links TRBV29-1 to TRBJ2-7; D is undetermined. Germline CDR1 and CDR2: SQVTM and ANQGSEA. CDR3 length: 13 residues. CDR3 nucleotide sequence: TGCAGCGCTGAAGGTGGTGACTCGTACGAGCAGTACTTC. It codes for CSAEGGDSYEQYF.

In DNA form, the CDR3 reads TGTGCCAGCTCCCGGAGAGGGAATCCGAACAATGAGCAGTTCTTC. Encoded protein: CASSRRGNPNNEQFF. The chain has TRBV5-4 and TRBJ2-1; maybe TRBD2 (5 bases). Trimming pared 7 bases from V and 5 bases from J, leaving 19 bases between. This CDR3 is 15 amino acids long. Germline CDR1 reads SGHNT; CDR2 reads YYREEE (reference sequence).

The gene calls are TRBV4-3 and TRBJ2-7; the D gene is possibly TRBD1 (5 bases). CDR1 and CDR2 (germline): LGHNA, YSLEER. The CDR3 covers 15 residues. With 0 bases removed from V and 2 bases from J, the gap between germline ends came to 11 bases. CDR3 region: CASSQDLGHTYEQYF. The CDR3 bases are TGCGCCAGCAGCCAAGATCTCGGACACACCTACGAGCAGTACTTC.

V usage is TRBV4-3 and J usage is TRBJ2-3, with D perhaps TRBD1 or TRBD2 (5 bases each). This CDR3 is built from 16 residues. CDR1 and CDR2 (germline): LGHNA, YSLEER. V lost 0 bases, J lost 2 bases, and 12 bases lay in between. CDR3 sequence reads: CASSQDVVGTTDTQYF. In nucleotides, the CDR3 is TGCGCCAGCAGCCAAGACGTAGTAGGGACCACAGATACGCAGTATTTT.

This chain uses TRBV4-1 with TRBJ1-3; D is perhaps TRBD1 (5 bases). The CDR3 has 14 amino acids. In germline, CDR1 is MGHRA, CDR2 YSYEKL. The V and J ends lost 4 bases and 4 bases respectively, with 11 bases between them. The CDR3 reads CASSPPGAGNTIYF. The DNA for the CDR3 is TGCGCCAGCAGCCCCCCTGGGGCGGGAAACACCATATATTTT.

The genes are TRBV4-2 and TRBJ2-7; tentatively, D is TRBD2 (5 bases). Germline CDR1 and CDR2: LGHNA and YNFKEQ. Trimming shortened V by 1 base and J by 4 bases, and 11 bases separated the two germline ends. This CDR3 has 14 residues. This CDR3 reads CASSQVPAAYEQYF. The CDR3 DNA sequence: TGTGCCAGCAGCCAAGTACCAGCGGCTTACGAGCAGTACTTC.

The rearrangement joins TRBV7-9 to TRBJ2-5; a possible D gene is TRBD2 (5 bases). The CDR3 loop spans 15 amino acids. V was pared by 1 base and J by 2 bases, with 11 bases between. The V gene's germline CDR1 is SEHNR and CDR2 FQNEAQ (reference sequence). The CDR3 nucleotides are TGTGCCAGCAGCTTAGGCGGAGGTTTTCAAGAGACCCAGTACTTC. This gives the protein CASSLGGGFQETQYF.

The chain is built from TRBV5-6 and TRBJ1-5, with 7 bases identical to TRBD1. This CDR3 has 16 amino acids. Germline values: CDR1 SGHDT, CDR2 YYEEEE. V shed 0 bases, J shed 2 bases, and the junction held 5 bases outside the gene matches. The CDR3 reads CASSLAGGYGNQPQHF. The CDR3 coding sequence is TGTGCCAGCAGCTTGGCAGGGGGGTACGGCAATCAGCCCCAGCATTTT.

J is TRBJ2-7 and V is TRBV7-8; TRBD1 might be the D (6 bases). The V end lost 6 bases, the J end lost 3 bases, and 18 bases lay between the germline ends. The CDR3 is 15 residues long. The germline CDR1 and CDR2 sequences are SGHVS and FQNEAQ. In DNA, the CDR3 is TGTGCCAGCAGACCTAGTGAGGGACACCTCTACGAGCAGTACTTC. Translating gives CASRPSEGHLYEQYF.

V usage is TRBV29-1 and J usage is TRBJ2-1; D call uncertain. The CDR3 extends over 11 amino acids. Trimming removed 4 bases from V and 3 bases from J, with 4 bases in between. The germline CDR1 and CDR2 sequences are SQVTM and ANQGSEA. In nucleotides, the CDR3 is TGCAGCGTTGGAGACTACAATGAGCAGTTCTTC. Translating gives CSVGDYNEQFF.

This chain connects TRBV13 to TRBJ2-1, with TRBD2 identical over 15 bases. The trim removed 5 bases at V and 10 bases at J, leaving 12 bases unmatched. The CDR3 loop spans 17 amino acids. Per germline, CDR1 PRHDT and CDR2 FYEKMQ (reference sequence). The CDR3 sequence is CASSGAGLAGGPLEQFF. In nucleotides, the CDR3 is TGTGCCAGCAGCGGAGCGGGACTAGCGGGAGGCCCCCTAGAGCAGTTCTTC.

This clone was observed once. V gene TRBV7-9 combines with J gene TRBJ2-1; D is possibly TRBD2 (5 bases). V dropped 1 base and J dropped 8 bases, with 6 bases sitting between them. CDR3 length: 12 residues. The germline CDR1 and CDR2 sequences are SEHNR and FQNEAQ (reference sequence). The CDR3 DNA is TGTGCCAGCAGCTTAGGGACTGATGAGCAGTTCTTC. The encoded protein is CASSLGTDEQFF.

The gene calls are TRBV5-4 and TRBJ2-7; 7 bases are a match to TRBD1. Losses at the gene ends were 4 bases for V and 5 bases for J; bases not matched to a gene: 9. Per germline, CDR1 SGHNT and CDR2 YYREEE (reference sequence). The CDR3 covers 14 residues. CDR3: CASSLPDRAHEQYF. DNA of the CDR3: TGTGCCAGCAGCCTGCCCGACAGGGCCCACGAGCAGTACTTC.

The chain carries TRBV29-1 and TRBJ2-2; no reliable D call. The CDR3 runs to 14 residues. V gave up 7 bases and J gave up 0 bases, with 12 bases separating them. The germline CDR1 and CDR2 sequences are SQVTM and ANQGSEA. CDR3 DNA: TGCAGCGCGCCCACAAACACGAACACCGGGGAGCTGTTTTTT. This encodes CSAPTNTNTGELFF.

The rearrangement uses TRBV6-5 and TRBJ1-1, with D hard to call. Germline CDR1 and CDR2: MNHEY and SVGAGI. This CDR3 is 14 amino acids long. Trimming removed 1 base from V and 1 base from J, with 7 bases in between. CDR3 nucleotide sequence: TGTGCCAGCAGTTACTTAGGAGGGAACACTGAAGCTTTCTTT. Translation gives CASSYLGGNTEAFF.

The chain combines TRBV28 with TRBJ2-1; 7 positions match TRBD2. Germline loops: CDR1 MDHEN, CDR2 SYDVKM. The length of the CDR3 is 15 residues. V was pared by 3 bases and J by 4 bases, with 6 bases of the junction left unmatched. The CDR3 DNA is TGTGCCAGCAGTTTGTCGTGGGAGGGTTACAATGAGCAGTTCTTC. Amino acids: CASSLSWEGYNEQFF.

This chain connects TRBV7-8 to TRBJ2-7; TRBD2 matches at 9 bases. CDR3 length: 14 residues. In germline, CDR1 is SGHVS, CDR2 FQNEAQ. After removal of 7 bases from V and 2 bases from J, the junction contained 6 bases not matched to a gene. CDR3 amino acids: CASNRGRGPYEQYF. The CDR3 DNA follows: TGTGCCAGCAACCGCGGGAGGGGTCCCTACGAGCAGTACTTC.

This clone has a single count. The V and J genes are TRBV2 and TRBJ1-4; D perhaps matches TRBD1 (5 bases). V lost 7 bases and J lost 6, with 21 bases in between. The CDR3 contains 16 residues. Germline CDR1 is SNHLY and CDR2 is FYNNEI. The CDR3 sequence is CASTARRSRGDEKLFF. Written as DNA, the CDR3 is TGTGCCAGCACAGCCAGGCGGAGTCGGGGGGATGAAAAACTGTTTTTT.

J is TRBJ2-1 and V is TRBV5-6; D gene uncertain. This CDR3 contains 14 residues. Germline assignment: CDR1 SGHDT and CDR2 YYEEEE. Trimming took off 0 bases at V and 5 bases at J, with 9 bases between the two ends. The CDR3 coding sequence is TGTGCCAGCAGCTTGGCTCAGGACCACAATGAGCAGTTCTTC. Its translation: CASSLAQDHNEQFF.

This chain joins TRBV7-2 and TRBJ2-7, with 9 bases identical to TRBD2. Germline CDR1 SGHTA, CDR2 FQGNSA. V lost 3 bases, J lost 6 bases, and 3 bases stayed unmatched. The CDR3 totals 13 residues. In nucleotides, the CDR3 is TGTGCCAGCAGCTTGCGGGAGGGCCCCGAGCAGTACTTC. This translates into CASSLREGPEQYF.

The V and J genes are TRBV6-5 and TRBJ1-5; D remains ambiguous. The germline CDR1 and CDR2 sequences are MNHEY and SVGAGI. This CDR3 region has 13 residues. With 4 bases removed from V and 7 bases from J, the gap between germline ends came to 11 bases. CDR3 amino acids: CASSLAVAQPQHF. CDR3 bases: TGTGCCAGCAGTTTGGCAGTAGCCCAGCCCCAGCATTTT.

The chain couples TRBV5-4 to TRBJ1-3; the D is unclear. V lost 0 bases, J lost 4 bases, and 11 bases lay in between. The CDR3 is 15 residues long. Germline values: CDR1 SGHNT, CDR2 YYREEE (reference sequence). CDR3 in amino acids: CASSLGSGSGNTIYF. The CDR3 DNA reads TGTGCCAGCAGCTTGGGTTCGGGCTCGGGAAACACCATATATTTT.

The rearrangement uses TRBV7-2 and TRBJ2-7, with D maybe TRBD1 (6 bases). The CDR3 has 14 amino acids. Germline CDR1 reads SGHTA; CDR2 reads FQGNSA. Trimming took off 8 bases at V and 2 bases at J, with 16 bases between the two ends. The CDR3 protein is CASRSPDSAYEQYF. CDR3 nucleotides: TGTGCCAGCCGGTCTCCGGACAGCGCCTACGAGCAGTACTTC.